Here is one T cell receptor (beta chain) with its context. This specimen comes from a study of blood T cell repertoires in COVID-19. Study-wide background: Material from acute and convalescent COVID-19 was sourced from the United States, Italy and Spain. Sources were T cells, B-cell-depleted T cells, or PBMCs; the material itself was cDNA or gDNA.

Germline CDR1 is LGHDT and CDR2 is YNNKEL (reference sequence). Trimming removed 6 bases from V and 0 bases from J; junction bases left unmatched: 2. The CDR3 has 15 residues. Authors' analysis steps: Reference gene primer amplification gave estimated nucleated cell counts. Repertoires were generated with immunoSEQ multiplex PCR, while TCRdb's copy carries only in-frame clones and drops some. That table furnishes V, J and clone size, whereas the DNA furnished D and trimming. The table includes about 36,000 clones, approximately 78% detected once. Sequencing was done on a sample of peripheral blood. The TCR comes from a human donor in a cohort sampled during active or convalescent COVID-19. The donor label of this sample is uncertain. V is TRBV3-1 (or the pseudogene TRBV3-2) and J is TRBJ2-7, with TRBD2 identical over 13 bases. The CDR3 protein is CASRRTSGSSYEQYF. The CDR3 coding sequence is TGTGCCAGCAGAAGGACTAGCGGGAGCTCCTACGAGCAGTACTTC.